This TCR beta chain appears in the sequencing data of a study of blood T cell repertoires in COVID-19. At the level of the study: Samples representing acute and convalescent COVID-19 were sourced from the United States, Italy and Spain.

Note on this clone: The sample carries other DNA sequences with the same CDR3.

The CDR3 runs to 12 residues. Germline V gene lookup returns CDR1 GTSNPN and CDR2 SVGIG (reference sequence). V was pared by 0 bases and J by 6 bases, with 6 bases between. The protocol was immunoSEQ multiplex PCR, while the TCRdb copy is restricted to in-frame clones and leaves out a portion. The sample records approximately 300,000 clones, around 87% being singletons. The sequence was collected from a woman aged 45-60 years with active or convalescent COVID-19. The source material was peripheral blood. The chain links TRBV30 to TRBJ2-1; D is uncertain. The CDR3 loop is CAWSVSSNEQFF. CDR3 nucleotide sequence: TGTGCCTGGAGTGTTAGCAGCAATGAGCAGTTCTTC.